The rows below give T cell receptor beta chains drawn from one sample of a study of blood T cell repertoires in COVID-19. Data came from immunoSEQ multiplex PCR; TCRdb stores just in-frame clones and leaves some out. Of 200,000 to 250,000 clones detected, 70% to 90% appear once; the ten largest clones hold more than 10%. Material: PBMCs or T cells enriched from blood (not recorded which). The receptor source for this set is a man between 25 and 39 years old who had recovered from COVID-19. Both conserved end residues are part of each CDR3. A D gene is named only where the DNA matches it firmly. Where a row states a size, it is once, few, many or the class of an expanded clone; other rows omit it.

CDR3aa: CASSPGTLQETQYF; CDR3nt: TGTGCCAGCTCACCAGGGACTCTTCAAGAGACCCAGTACTTC; d_gene: -; j_gene: TRBJ2-5; v_gene: TRBV18; abundance: -
CDR3aa: CATSRKQGVTNYGYTF; CDR3nt: TGTGCCACCAGCAGGAAACAGGGTGTCACTAACTATGGCTACACCTTC; d_gene: -; j_gene: TRBJ1-2; v_gene: TRBV15; abundance: -
CDR3aa: CASRQQGMNTEAFF; CDR3nt: TGCGCCAGCAGACAACAGGGGATGAACACTGAAGCTTTCTTT; d_gene: TRBD1; j_gene: TRBJ1-1; v_gene: TRBV4-1; abundance: once
CDR3aa: CASRIGRNEKLFF; CDR3nt: TGTGCCAGCCGTATTGGGAGGAATGAAAAACTGTTTTTT; d_gene: -; j_gene: TRBJ1-4; v_gene: TRBV18; abundance: -
CDR3aa: CASSSTGPTEAFF; CDR3nt: TGTGCCAGCAGCTCCACTGGGCCCACTGAAGCTTTCTTT; d_gene: -; j_gene: TRBJ1-1; v_gene: TRBV7-2; abundance: -
CDR3aa: CASSPGGIELEITDTQYF; CDR3nt: TGTGCCAGCTCACCAGGGGGGATTGAGCTCGAAATCACAGATACGCAGTATTTT; d_gene: -; j_gene: TRBJ2-3; v_gene: TRBV18; abundance: -
CDR3aa: CASSLATGNTIYF; CDR3nt: TGTGCCAGCAGCTTAGCCACAGGAAACACCATATATTTT; d_gene: -; j_gene: TRBJ1-3; v_gene: TRBV7-9; abundance: -
CDR3aa: CASSLFPGQETQYF; CDR3nt: TGCGCCAGCAGCTTGTTCCCGGGCCAAGAGACCCAGTACTTC; d_gene: -; j_gene: TRBJ2-5; v_gene: TRBV5-1; abundance: -
CDR3aa: CASRPFRAEAGYTF; CDR3nt: TGTGCCAGCAGACCGTTCCGGGCGGAGGCGGGCTACACCTTC; d_gene: -; j_gene: TRBJ1-2; v_gene: TRBV9; abundance: -
CDR3aa: CASSLLTSTGLSYEQYF; CDR3nt: TGTGCCAGCAGTTTGTTGACCTCGACAGGGCTGTCCTACGAGCAGTACTTC; d_gene: TRBD1; j_gene: TRBJ2-7; v_gene: TRBV28; abundance: -
CDR3aa: CASSLGQGRNTEAFF; CDR3nt: TGTGCCAGCAGTCTCGGACAGGGGAGGAACACTGAAGCTTTCTTT; d_gene: TRBD1; j_gene: TRBJ1-1; v_gene: TRBV27; abundance: -
CDR3aa: CASSEVRTGIWDTEAFF; CDR3nt: TGTGCCAGCAGTGAAGTCAGGACAGGGATTTGGGACACTGAAGCTTTCTTT; d_gene: TRBD1; j_gene: TRBJ1-1; v_gene: TRBV6-1; abundance: once
CDR3aa: CSVEGGEKGHGQYF; CDR3nt: TGCAGCGTTGAAGGGGGGGAGAAAGGCCACGGGCAGTATTTT; d_gene: -; j_gene: TRBJ2-3; v_gene: TRBV29-1; abundance: once
CDR3aa: CASSQRQEQYF; CDR3nt: TGTGCCAGCAGCCAGCGGCAAGAGCAGTACTTC; d_gene: -; j_gene: TRBJ2-7; v_gene: TRBV14; abundance: -
CDR3aa: CASGLQVGWKTEAFF; CDR3nt: TGTGCTAGTGGTCTACAGGTGGGTTGGAAAACTGAAGCTTTCTTT; d_gene: -; j_gene: TRBJ1-1; v_gene: TRBV12-5; abundance: -
CDR3aa: CASSFPGQYEQYF; CDR3nt: TGTGCCAGCAGCTTCCCGGGACAGTACGAGCAGTACTTC; d_gene: TRBD1; j_gene: TRBJ2-7; v_gene: TRBV7-2; abundance: -
CDR3aa: CAGWTGLSNQPQHF; CDR3nt: TGTGCCGGATGGACAGGCCTTAGCAATCAGCCCCAGCATTTT; d_gene: TRBD1; j_gene: TRBJ1-5; v_gene: TRBV6-5; abundance: -
CDR3aa: CASSLGASGSLRTYNEQFF; CDR3nt: TGTGCCAGCAGCTTAGGGGCTAGCGGGAGTTTAAGGACCTACAATGAGCAGTTCTTC; d_gene: TRBD2; j_gene: TRBJ2-1; v_gene: TRBV7-2; abundance: -
CDR3aa: CASSLGILPAGSALETQYF; CDR3nt: TGTGCCAGCAGCTTAGGCATTTTACCAGCGGGATCCGCCCTAGAGACCCAGTACTTC; d_gene: TRBD2; j_gene: TRBJ2-5; v_gene: TRBV7-2; abundance: -
CDR3aa: CASSLRAGLGANVLTF; CDR3nt: TGTGCCAGCAGCTTACGTGCGGGGCTAGGGGCCAACGTCCTGACTTTC; d_gene: -; j_gene: TRBJ2-6; v_gene: TRBV7-9; abundance: once
CDR3aa: CASSPGTGGDGQPQHF; CDR3nt: TGCGCCAGCAGTCCCGGGACAGGGGGCGACGGACAGCCCCAGCATTTT; d_gene: TRBD1; j_gene: TRBJ1-5; v_gene: TRBV10-1; abundance: -
CDR3aa: CASSPEFEGGLSPLHF; CDR3nt: TGTGCCAGCTCCCCGGAATTTGAGGGTGGGCTTTCACCCCTCCACTTT; d_gene: -; j_gene: TRBJ1-6; v_gene: TRBV18; abundance: -
CDR3aa: CASGGSTTEKLFF; CDR3nt: TGTGCCAGCGGAGGTTCGACGACTGAAAAACTGTTTTTT; d_gene: -; j_gene: TRBJ1-4; v_gene: TRBV6-5; abundance: -